This T cell receptor beta chain was identified in a study of shared clonotypes between healthy human individuals. Study-level results: Naive subsets, compared against memory subsets, generally had larger estimated richness values. Several donors held approximately 5% of naive CD4 clonotypes in common.

In its sample, this clone was seen once. Its target is not known. The sample has other DNA sequences that encode this CDR3 too. Only in-frame clones appear in the TCRdb table, and some are missing; sequencing was by immunoSEQ multiplex PCR. This table holds roughly 770,000 clones, approximately 97% found once. CD45RO-negative CD8 cells positively selected for CCR7 made up the naive population, which excluded terminally differentiated effector memory CD45RA+ cells. Trimming cost V 2 bases and J 4 bases, with 11 bases left between them. The CDR3 extends over 13 amino acids. Germline assignment: CDR1 SQVTM and CDR2 ANQGSEA.

V gene TRBV29-1 combines with J gene TRBJ1-2; possible D gene TRBD1, 6 bases. Sequenced input: naive CD8+ T cells sorted from blood. This TCR derives from a man aged 25 to 45 in good health. In DNA form, the CDR3 reads TGCAGCGTTGAAAGATCGGACAGCTATGGCTACACCTTC. Residues: CSVERSDSYGYTF.